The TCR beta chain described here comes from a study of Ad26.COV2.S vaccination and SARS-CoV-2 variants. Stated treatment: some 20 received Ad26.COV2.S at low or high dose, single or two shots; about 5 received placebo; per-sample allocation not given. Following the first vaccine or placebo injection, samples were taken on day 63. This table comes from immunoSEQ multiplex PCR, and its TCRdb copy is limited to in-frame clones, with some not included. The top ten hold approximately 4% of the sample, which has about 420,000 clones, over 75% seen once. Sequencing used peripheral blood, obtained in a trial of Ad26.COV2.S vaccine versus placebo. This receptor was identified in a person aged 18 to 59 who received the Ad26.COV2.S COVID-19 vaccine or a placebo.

The CDR3 is CASSFQDRLNEKLFF. The CDR3 DNA reads TGTGCCAGCAGCTTTCAGGACAGGCTAAATGAAAAACTGTTTTTT. The chain joins TRBV7-9 to TRBJ1-4, with 7 nucleotides matching TRBD1. Germline CDR1 and CDR2: SEHNR and FQNEAQ (reference sequence). This CDR3 is 15 amino acids long. After removal of 3 bases from V and 5 bases from J, the junction contained 6 bases not matched to a gene. Full variable domain (remainder filled in from reference TRBV7-9 and TRBJ1-4): DTGVSQNPRHKITKRGQNVTFRCDPISEHNRLYWYRQTLGQGPEFLTYFQNEAQLEKSRLLSDRFSAERPKGSFSTLEIQRTEQGDSAMYLCASSFQDRLNEKLFFGSGTQLSVL.